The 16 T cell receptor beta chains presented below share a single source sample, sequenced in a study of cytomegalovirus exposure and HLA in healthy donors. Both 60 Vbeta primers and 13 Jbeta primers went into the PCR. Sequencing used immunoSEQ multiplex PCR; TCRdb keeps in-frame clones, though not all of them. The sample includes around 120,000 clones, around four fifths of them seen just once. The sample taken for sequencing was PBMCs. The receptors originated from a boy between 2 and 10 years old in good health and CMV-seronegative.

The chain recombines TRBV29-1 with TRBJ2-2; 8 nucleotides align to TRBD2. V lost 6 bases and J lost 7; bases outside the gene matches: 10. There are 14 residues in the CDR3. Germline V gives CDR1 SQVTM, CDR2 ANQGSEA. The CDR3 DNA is TGCAGCGTCGGGGGGGTAGGCGAAGTCGGGGAGCTGTTTTTT. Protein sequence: CSVGGVGEVGELFF.

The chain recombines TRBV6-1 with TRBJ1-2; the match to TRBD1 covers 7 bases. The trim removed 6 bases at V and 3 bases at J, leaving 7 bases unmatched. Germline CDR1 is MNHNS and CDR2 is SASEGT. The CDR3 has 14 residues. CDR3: CASRALTGDYGYTF. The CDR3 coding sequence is TGTGCCAGCAGAGCTCTTACAGGGGACTATGGCTACACCTTC.

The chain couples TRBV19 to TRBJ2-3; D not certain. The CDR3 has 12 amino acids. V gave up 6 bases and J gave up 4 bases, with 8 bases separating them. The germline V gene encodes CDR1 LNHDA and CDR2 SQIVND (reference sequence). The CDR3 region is CASRDPADTQYF. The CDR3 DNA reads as TGTGCCAGTAGAGATCCGGCAGATACGCAGTATTTT. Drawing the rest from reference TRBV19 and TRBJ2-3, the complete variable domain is DGGITQSPKYLFRKEGQNVTLSCEQNLNHDAMYWYRQDPGQGLRLIYYSQIVNDFQKGDIAEGYSVSREKKESFPLTVTSAQKNPTAFYLCASRDPADTQYFGPGTRLTVL.

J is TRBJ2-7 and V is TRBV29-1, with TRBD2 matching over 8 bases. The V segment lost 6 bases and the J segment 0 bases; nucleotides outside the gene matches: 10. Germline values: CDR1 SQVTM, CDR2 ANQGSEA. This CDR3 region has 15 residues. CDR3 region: CSVQRSGGSSYEQYF. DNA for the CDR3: TGCAGCGTCCAACGCTCGGGAGGGAGCTCCTACGAGCAGTACTTC.

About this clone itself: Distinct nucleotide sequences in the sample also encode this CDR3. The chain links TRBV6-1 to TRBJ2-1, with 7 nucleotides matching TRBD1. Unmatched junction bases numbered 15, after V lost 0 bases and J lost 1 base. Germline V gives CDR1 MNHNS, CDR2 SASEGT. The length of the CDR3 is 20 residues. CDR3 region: CASSEATITGAANSYNEQFF. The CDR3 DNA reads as TGTGCCAGCAGTGAAGCAACAATAACAGGGGCCGCCAATTCCTACAATGAGCAGTTCTTC.

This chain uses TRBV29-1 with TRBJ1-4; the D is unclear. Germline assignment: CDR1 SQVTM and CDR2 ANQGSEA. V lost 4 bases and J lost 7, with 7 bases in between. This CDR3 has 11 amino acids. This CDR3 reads CSVGSSEKLFF. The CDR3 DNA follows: TGCAGCGTTGGGAGTTCTGAAAAACTGTTTTTT. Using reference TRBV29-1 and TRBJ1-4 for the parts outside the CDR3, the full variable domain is SAVISQKPSRDICQRGTSLTIQCQVDSQVTMMFWYRQQPGQSLTLIATANQGSEATYESGFVIDKFPISRPNLTFSTLTVSNMSPEDSSIYLCSVGSSEKLFFGSGTQLSVL.

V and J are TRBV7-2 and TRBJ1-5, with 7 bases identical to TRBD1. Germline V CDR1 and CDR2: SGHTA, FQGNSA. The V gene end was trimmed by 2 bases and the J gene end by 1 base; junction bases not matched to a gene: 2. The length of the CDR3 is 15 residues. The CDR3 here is CASSLMGQSNQPQHF. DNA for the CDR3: TGTGCCAGCAGCTTAATGGGACAGAGCAATCAGCCCCAGCATTTT. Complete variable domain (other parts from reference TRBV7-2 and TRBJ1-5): GAGVSQSPSNKVTEKGKDVELRCDPISGHTALYWYRQSLGQGLEFLIYFQGNSAPDKSGLPSDRFSAERTGGSVSTLTIQRTQQEDSAVYLCASSLMGQSNQPQHFGDGTRLSIL.

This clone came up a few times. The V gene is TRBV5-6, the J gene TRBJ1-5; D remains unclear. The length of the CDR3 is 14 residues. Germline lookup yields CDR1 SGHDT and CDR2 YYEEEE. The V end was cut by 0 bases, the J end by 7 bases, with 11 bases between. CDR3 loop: CASSLEGGGQPQHF. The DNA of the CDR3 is TGTGCCAGCAGCTTGGAAGGTGGCGGACAGCCCCAGCATTTT.

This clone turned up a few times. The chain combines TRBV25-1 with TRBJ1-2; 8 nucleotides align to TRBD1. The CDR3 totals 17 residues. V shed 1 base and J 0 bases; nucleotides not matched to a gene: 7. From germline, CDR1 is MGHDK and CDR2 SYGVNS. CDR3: CASSELIRDRTNYGYTF. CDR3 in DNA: TGTGCCAGCAGTGAATTAATCCGGGACAGGACTAACTATGGCTACACCTTC.

This chain's CDR3 is CASRLGQGPEAFF. The CDR3 nucleotides are TGTGCCAGCAGGCTCGGACAGGGACCTGAAGCTTTCTTT. The chain links TRBV27 to TRBJ1-1, with 8 positions matching TRBD1. The germline V gene encodes CDR1 MNHEY and CDR2 SMNVEV (reference sequence). V was clipped by 6 bases and J by 6 bases; unmatched bases: 6. The CDR3 is 13 amino acids.

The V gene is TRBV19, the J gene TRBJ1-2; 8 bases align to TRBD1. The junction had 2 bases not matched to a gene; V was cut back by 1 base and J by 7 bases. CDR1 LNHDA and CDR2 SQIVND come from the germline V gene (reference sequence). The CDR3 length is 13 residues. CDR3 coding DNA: TGTGCCAGTAGTATAGCAGGGGGCTCTGGCTACACCTTC. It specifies CASSIAGGSGYTF.

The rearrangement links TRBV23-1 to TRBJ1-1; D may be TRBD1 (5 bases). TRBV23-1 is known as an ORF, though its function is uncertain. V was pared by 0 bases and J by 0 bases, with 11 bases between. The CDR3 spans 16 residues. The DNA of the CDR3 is TGCGCCAGCAGTCAATCAGTTACAGGCTTGAACACTGAAGCTTTCTTT. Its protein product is CASSQSVTGLNTEAFF.

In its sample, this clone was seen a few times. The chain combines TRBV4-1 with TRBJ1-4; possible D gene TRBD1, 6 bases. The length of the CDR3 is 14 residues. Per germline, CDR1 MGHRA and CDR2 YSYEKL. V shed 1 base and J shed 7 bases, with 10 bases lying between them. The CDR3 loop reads CASSQGRGGEKLFF. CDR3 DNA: TGCGCCAGCAGCCAAGGGAGGGGGGGTGAAAAACTGTTTTTT.

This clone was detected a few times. The DNA for the CDR3 is TGTGCTAGTGGATTAACAGGGGATGGCTACACCTTC. Protein: CASGLTGDGYTF. This sequence joins TRBV12-5 and TRBJ1-2, with 7 positions matching TRBD1. CDR1 and CDR2 (germline): LGHNT, FRNRAP. The CDR3 sequence is 12 residues long. V lost 6 bases and J lost 6; bases outside the gene matches: 4.

The CDR3 sequence is CASSQAGTTNEKLFF. In DNA, the CDR3 is TGCGCCAGCAGCCAAGCGGGTACAACTAATGAAAAACTGTTTTTT. J is TRBJ1-4 and V is TRBV4-1; D uncertain. With 1 base removed from V and 0 bases from J, the gap between germline ends came to 6 bases. This CDR3 is built from 15 residues. The germline gives CDR1 MGHRA, CDR2 YSYEKL.

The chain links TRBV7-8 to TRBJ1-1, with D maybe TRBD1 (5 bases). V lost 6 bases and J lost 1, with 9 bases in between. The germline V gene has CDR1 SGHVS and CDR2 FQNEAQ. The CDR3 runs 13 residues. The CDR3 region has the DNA TGTGCCAGCAGACGACAGAGGAACACTGAAGCTTTCTTT. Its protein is CASRRQRNTEAFF.